What follows is one T cell receptor (beta chain) and its context. What it binds is not known. The sample is drawn from a study of T cells after yellow fever vaccination. Study summary: SMART-Seq v4 Ultra Low Input prepared the low-cell-number fractions. The study, taken as a whole, reports: The secondary response showed a weaker magnitude and a faster peak, day 5 versus 15. Subsequent booster samples again held most clones from primary vaccination (96% CD4, 88% CD8).

Germline-derived CDR1 and CDR2 are SGHRS and YFSETQ. V was trimmed by 2 bases and J by 5 bases, leaving 20 bases between them. The CDR3 has 17 residues. The 5'RACE template-switching step produced TCR cDNA and added a universal primer site and UMIs. TCRdb redid the calling of the 5' RACE reads with MiXCR, one entry per CDR3 protein. Of just under 600,000 distinct CDR3 sequences listed, roughly 12% were seen once; the top ten hold about 14%. The clonotype was recovered from a man aged 30-40 years who received the YFV17D yellow fever vaccine. V usage is TRBV5-1 and J usage is TRBJ2-1; D possibly corresponds to TRBD2 (5 bases). The sample was PBMCs, taken on the day of the yellow fever booster vaccination. The CDR3 sequence: CASSFRGPSNLDNEQFF. The CDR3 region has the DNA TGCGCCAGCAGCTTCCGGGGTCCATCGAACCTAGACAATGAGCAGTTCTTC. Together with reference TRBV5-1 and TRBJ2-1, the CDR3 gives the full variable domain: KAGVTQTPRYLIKTRGQQVTLSCSPISGHRSVSWYQQTPGQGLQFLFEYFSETQRNKGNFPGRFSGRQFSNSRSEMNVSTLELGDSALYLCASSFRGPSNLDNEQFFGPGTRLTVL.